This TCR beta chain comes out of a study of regulatory T cells in long-lasting Graves disease. Libraries of TCR beta came from iRepertoire HTBI primers plus Arm-PCR of CDR3 regions. Each CDR3 protein gets one entry after TCRdb re-called the multiplex PCR reads with MiXCR. The sample has about 290,000 distinct CDR3 sequences; roughly a fifth are singletons. Study results and limitations: Clonotypes that were public and shared totalled a few thousand in persistent patients versus about 1,000 in new patients.

CDR1 is MDHEN and CDR2 is SYDVKM in the germline V gene. The CDR3 covers 19 residues. As concerns this clonotype: Its specificity is unknown. Sequence at one end of the junction differs from germline and may be a read error.

Stated time point: persistent/refractory GD, antithyroid drugs over 5 years with positive TRAb. Generation of the TCR library employed RNA extracted from PBMCs. The clonotype comes from a female donor with Graves disease. Sequences were derived from peripheral blood mononuclear cells (PBMCs), sampled when the disease was refractory, from a patient treated with antithyroid drugs. The J gene is TRBJ2-7, the V gene TRBV28, with 13 nucleotides matching TRBD2. CDR3 in amino acids: CACSQGLAGVLGGTYEQYF. Written as DNA, the CDR3 is TGTGCCTGCAGCCAAGGACTAGCGGGAGTTCTCGGGGGAACCTACGAGCAGTACTTC.